What follows are 18 T cell receptor beta chains derived from one specimen sequenced in a study of human T cells and chemical hapten exposure. In the library, unique molecular identifiers were attached to individual cDNA molecules. A single record per CDR3 protein comes from TCRdb applying MiXCR to the reads. Counted here are 95,000 to 150,000 distinct CDR3 sequences, less than 10% occurring once; the ten biggest clones make up roughly 1.3%. The starting material, unfractionated whole blood, was used for total RNA extraction. The sample consisted of whole blood. Receptors were obtained from a human donor in good health. Some clones in this sample may be carry-over from other donors' samples.

The chain is built from TRBV29-1 and TRBJ2-7; weak D call: TRBD2 (7 bases). CDR3 length: 10 amino acids. Germline CDR1 SQVTM, CDR2 ANQGSEA. DNA of the CDR3: TGCAGTGCCGGGGGGCGCGAGCAGTACTTC. It encodes CSAGGREQYF.

This clonotype was counted a few times. The chain is built from TRBV12-3 or TRBV12-4 and TRBJ2-1; 7 bases map to TRBD1. V gave up 8 bases and J gave up 7 bases; unmatched junction bases: 8. The CDR3 extends over 13 amino acids. The CDR3 sequence: CASQPTGWNEQFF. In nucleotides, the CDR3 is TGTGCCAGCCAACCGACAGGGTGGAATGAGCAGTTCTTC.

For this clonotype: This may come from a read error, since a much larger clone is one base off. The gene calls are TRBV10-1 and TRBJ2-1; a possible D gene is TRBD2 (6 bases). Between the trimmed V and J ends, which lost 4 bases and 5 bases, there was a span of 9 bases. The CDR3 loop spans 13 amino acids. Looked up from germline, CDR1 is WNHNN and CDR2 is SYGVQD (reference sequence). CDR3 protein: CASSVPGDNEQFF. The CDR3 DNA sequence: TGCGCCAGCAGTGTCCCGGGAGACAATGAGCAGTTCTTC.

This clonotype was observed a handful of times. The V gene is TRBV10-3, the J gene TRBJ2-7; 11 bases line up with TRBD2. The CDR3 covers 13 residues. Germline loops: CDR1 ENHRY, CDR2 SYGVKD. DNA for the CDR3: TGTGCACTAGCGGGAGAGGGCTCCTACGAGCAGTACTTC. Its protein product is CALAGEGSYEQYF.

In its sample, this clonotype was seen a few times. CDR3: CASTGTAISYEQYF. In nucleotides, the CDR3 is TGTGCCAGCACGGGGACAGCGATATCCTACGAGCAGTACTTC. V is TRBV11-2 and J is TRBJ2-7, with 7 bases identical to TRBD1. The ends lost 7 bases at V and 1 base at J; junction bases unmatched: 7. Germline lookup yields CDR1 SGHAT and CDR2 FQNNGV. This CDR3 is 14 amino acids long.

This clonotype has ten or more counts. V and J are TRBV2 and TRBJ2-1; D perhaps matches TRBD2 (5 bases). Germline V CDR1 and CDR2: SNHLY, FYNNEI. Trimming took off 3 bases at V and 3 bases at J, with 6 bases between the two ends. The CDR3 loop spans 13 amino acids. This CDR3 reads CASSDRDYNEQFF. CDR3 coding DNA: TGTGCCAGCAGTGATCGGGACTACAATGAGCAGTTCTTC.

This clonotype was counted a few times. The chain employs TRBV5-5 and TRBJ1-6, with TRBD1 matching over 7 bases. CDR1 is SGHKS, CDR2 YYEKEE, per germline (reference sequence). The CDR3 consists of 17 residues. Trimming cost V 4 bases and J 9 bases; bases outside gene matches: 16. This CDR3 reads CASSPDRVERFSSPLHF. CDR3 DNA sequence: TGTGCCAGCAGCCCAGACAGGGTCGAAAGGTTTAGTTCACCCCTCCACTTT.

Ten or more counts support this clonotype. The rearrangement joins TRBV12-3 or TRBV12-4 to TRBJ1-1; tentatively, D is TRBD1 (5 bases). The CDR3 is 12 amino acids. V was trimmed by 6 bases and J by 5 bases, leaving 10 bases between them. The CDR3 nucleotides are TGTGCCAGCAGACCTCAGGGAACTGAAGCTTTCTTT. Protein: CASRPQGTEAFF.

This clonotype was counted only a few times. The V gene is TRBV12-3 or TRBV12-4, the J gene TRBJ1-5; D is undetermined. The CDR3 totals 14 residues. V was clipped by 0 bases and J by 2 bases, with 5 bases between them. The CDR3 protein is CASSLAQGNQPQHF. CDR3 sequence (DNA): TGTGCCAGCAGTTTAGCGCAGGGCAATCAGCCCCAGCATTTT.

The table lists this clonotype with many counts. The chain has TRBV18 and TRBJ2-3, with 7 bases matching TRBD1. Germline assignment: CDR1 KGHSH and CDR2 LQKENI. V dropped 4 bases and J dropped 4; count of bases not matched to a gene: 11. The CDR3 extends over 16 amino acids. The CDR3 DNA sequence: TGTGCCAGCTCACTATACAAAGCAAGGGGGCCAGATACGCAGTATTTT. This translates into CASSLYKARGPDTQYF. The entire variable domain, with the rest obtained from reference TRBV18 and TRBJ2-3, is as follows: NAGVMQNPRHLVRRRGQEARLRCSPMKGHSHVYWYRQLPEEGLKFMVYLQKENIIDESGMPKERFSAEFPKEGPSILRIQQVVRGDSAAYFCASSLYKARGPDTQYFGPGTRLTVL.

This clonotype occurred many times. This chain links TRBV29-1 with TRBJ1-2; 8 nucleotides align to TRBD1. The CDR3 contains 12 residues. Looked up from germline, CDR1 is SQVTM and CDR2 is ANQGSEA. J lost 8 bases, V lost 7 bases, and 9 bases had no gene match. Here the CDR3 DNA reads TGCAGCGGCGGACAGGGAGAGTGGGGCTACACCTTC. Translated: CSGGQGEWGYTF.

The sample holds one count of this clonotype. A much larger clone differs from this one at a single base, so this may be a read error. The chain couples TRBV7-8 to TRBJ1-5; tentative D call: TRBD1 (6 bases). Germline CDR1 reads SGHVS; CDR2 reads FQNEAQ. The CDR3 is 15 residues long. The CDR3 DNA sequence: TGTGCCAGCAGCCCTCGCGGAGGGGGAAATCAGCACCAGCATTTT. It yields the protein CASSPRGGGNQHQHF.

In its sample, this clonotype was seen many times. The chain has TRBV29-1 and TRBJ2-2; tentative D call: TRBD1 (8 bases). The V end lost 4 bases, the J end lost 5 bases, and 26 bases lay between the germline ends. The CDR3 has 18 amino acids. Germline-derived CDR1 and CDR2 are SQVTM and ANQGSEA. CDR3 residues: CSVVGGATGTGITGELFF. CDR3 coding DNA: TGCAGCGTTGTAGGGGGGGCTACCGGGACAGGCATAACCGGGGAGCTGTTTTTT.

The chain has TRBV7-9 and TRBJ1-2; D remains unclear. The length of the CDR3 is 12 residues. The V end was cut by 5 bases, the J end by 4 bases, with 8 bases between. Germline-derived CDR1 and CDR2 are SEHNR and FQNEAQ (reference sequence). CDR3 amino acids: CASSQSGYGYTF. DNA for the CDR3: TGTGCCAGCAGCCAAAGCGGCTATGGCTACACCTTC.

There are many counts of this clonotype. The chain uses TRBV6-5 and TRBJ1-4, with D possibly matching TRBD1 (6 bases). V was cut by 5 bases and J by 4 bases, with 8 bases left in between. The CDR3 loop spans 13 amino acids. Per the germline V gene, CDR1 is MNHEY and CDR2 is SVGAGI. CDR3 nucleotide sequence: TGTGCCAGCAGTAGACAGGTTAATGAAAAACTGTTTTTT. It is translated as CASSRQVNEKLFF.

This clonotype was seen ten or more times. The genes are TRBV2 and TRBJ1-5; tentatively, D is TRBD1 (5 bases). Deletions cut 2 bases from V and 12 bases from J, with 11 bases between. This CDR3 contains 12 residues. Germline V lookup: CDR1 SNHLY, CDR2 FYNNEI. Here the CDR3 reads CASSELAGSQHF. In DNA form, the CDR3 reads TGTGCCAGCAGTGAACTGGCAGGGAGCCAGCATTTT.

This clonotype appeared a few times. CDR3 in amino acids: CASSGQGYGYTF. The CDR3 region has the DNA TGTGCCAGCTCCGGACAGGGCTATGGCTACACCTTC. V is TRBV25-1 and J is TRBJ1-2; 8 bases align to TRBD1. Germline loops: CDR1 MGHDK, CDR2 SYGVNS. J was trimmed by 4 bases and V by 8 bases; bases with no gene match: 3. The CDR3 sequence is 12 residues long.

The V and J genes are TRBV2 and TRBJ2-3, with 7 positions matching TRBD1. CDR1 SNHLY and CDR2 FYNNEI come from the germline V gene. CDR3 length: 15 residues. V lost 3 bases, J lost 5 bases, and 8 bases stayed unmatched. CDR3 loop: CASSEGRAGGDTQYF. The DNA for the CDR3 is TGTGCCAGCAGTGAGGGGCGGGCAGGGGGAGATACGCAGTATTTT.